The 21 T cell receptor beta chains below all came from one sample that was sequenced in a study of OX40 agonist ivuxolimab in advanced cancers. The method was the immunoSEQ multiplex PCR assay. TCRdb limited this immuneACCESS table to in-frame rearrangements with V and J called. A share of clones is missing; checked studies link under half to unresolved V genes, and the rest is unexplained. The sample table lists 100,000 or so clones, approximately 80% of them with a count of one. The ten most abundant clones make up 4.5% to 5.5% of the sample. The material was CD4+ or CD8+ T cells sorted from blood, obtained in a trial of the OX40 agonist ivuxolimab. These receptors originate from an adult with an advanced solid tumor such as melanoma, head and neck, liver or kidney cancer.

The CDR3 loop reads CASSTSGGAYEQYF. The CDR3 DNA follows: TGTGCCAGCAGCACTAGCGGGGGGGCCTACGAGCAGTACTTC. The J gene is TRBJ2-7, the V gene TRBV7-8; 13 nucleotides line up with TRBD2. V lost 5 bases and J lost 2; bases outside the gene matches: 0. Per germline, CDR1 SGHVS and CDR2 FQNEAQ. The CDR3 contains 14 residues.

The gene calls are TRBV14 and TRBJ2-7; D gene uncertain. The CDR3 runs to 12 residues. The ends were cut back, 5 bases at V and 4 bases at J, with 9 bases in the middle. Germline CDR1 reads SGHDN; CDR2 reads FVKESK. CDR3 amino acids: CASSNNWYEQYF. The CDR3 DNA follows: TGTGCCAGCAGCAACAACTGGTACGAGCAGTACTTC.

This clone was detected once. This chain joins TRBV19 and TRBJ2-7, with D possibly matching TRBD1 (6 bases). There are 13 residues in the CDR3. Trimming took 3 bases from V and 5 from J, leaving 11 bases between them. CDR1 and CDR2 (germline): LNHDA, SQIVND (reference sequence). The CDR3 reads CASSIPRGNEQYF. As DNA, the CDR3 is TGTGCCAGTAGTATTCCCAGGGGAAACGAGCAGTACTTC. The whole variable domain, remainder taken from reference TRBV19 and TRBJ2-7, is DGGITQSPKYLFRKEGQNVTLSCEQNLNHDAMYWYRQDPGQGLRLIYYSQIVNDFQKGDIAEGYSVSREKKESFPLTVTSAQKNPTAFYLCASSIPRGNEQYFGPGTRLTVT.

The genes are TRBV7-9 and TRBJ2-3, with 7 positions matching TRBD1. CDR3 length: 17 residues. In germline, CDR1 is SEHNR, CDR2 FQNEAQ (reference sequence). The trim removed 0 bases at V and 1 base at J, leaving 7 bases unmatched. DNA for the CDR3: TGTGCCAGCAGCTTAGCCCGAACAGGGGTTGGCACAGATACGCAGTATTTT. It specifies CASSLARTGVGTDTQYF.

V is TRBV2 and J is TRBJ1-1, with TRBD1 as a possible D gene (6 bases). V was trimmed by 7 bases and J by 2 bases, leaving 8 bases between them. Germline CDR1 is SNHLY and CDR2 is FYNNEI. The CDR3 sequence is 12 residues long. The CDR3 protein is CASKGQNTEAFF. For the CDR3, the DNA is TGTGCCAGCAAGGGACAAAACACTGAAGCTTTCTTT.

The chain uses TRBV12-5 and TRBJ2-1; the D is unclear. V was pared by 9 bases and J by 3 bases, with 6 bases between. This CDR3 is 11 amino acids long. CDR1 LGHNT and CDR2 FRNRAP come from the germline V gene. CDR3 amino acids: CASLVYNEQFF. DNA for the CDR3: TGTGCTAGCCTAGTCTACAATGAGCAGTTCTTC.

This chain uses TRBV10-3 with TRBJ2-5; TRBD2 matches at 8 bases. CDR3 length equals 15 residues. Germline assignment: CDR1 ENHRY and CDR2 SYGVKD. J gave up 4 bases and V 7 bases, and 11 bases lay outside the gene matches. CDR3: CAITRGGTRGETQYF. For the CDR3, the DNA is TGTGCCATCACCCGGGGGGGGACTAGGGGAGAGACCCAGTACTTC.

This clone was observed a few times. The DNA of the CDR3 is TGTGCCAGCGGGGGGGCCCCCTATGGCTACACCTTC. Its translation is CASGGAPYGYTF. The chain has TRBV2 and TRBJ1-2; tentative D call: TRBD1 (6 bases). CDR1 SNHLY and CDR2 FYNNEI come from the germline V gene. This CDR3 region has 12 residues. V lost 8 bases to trimming and J lost 4 bases, with 11 bases between them.

The V gene is TRBV29-1, the J gene TRBJ1-5, with TRBD1 matching over 7 bases. The CDR3 is made up of 13 amino acids. CDR1 is SQVTM and CDR2 is ANQGSEA in the germline V gene. Trimming removed 4 bases from V and 1 base from J; junction bases left unmatched: 1. The CDR3 nucleotides read TGCAGCGTTGCAGGGGGAAGCAATCAGCCCCAGCATTTT. It specifies CSVAGGSNQPQHF.

This clone was picked up one time. V usage is TRBV6-6 and J usage is TRBJ2-7; 8 positions agree with TRBD1. Germline-derived CDR1 and CDR2 are MNHNY and SVGAGI (reference sequence). Trimming cost V 7 bases and J 4 bases; bases outside gene matches: 6. CDR3 size: 13 residues. The CDR3 bases are TGTGCCAGCACCGGACAGGGCTTGTACGAGCAGTACTTC. Protein product: CASTGQGLYEQYF.

The genes are TRBV5-1 and TRBJ1-1; D not certain. V was shortened by 2 bases and J by 4 bases, with 12 bases between the two germline ends. CDR1 is SGHRS, CDR2 YFSETQ, per germline. CDR3 length: 14 amino acids. The CDR3 region has the DNA TGCGCCAGCAGCTTTGCTCTGGCGAGCACTGAAGCTTTCTTT. Encoded protein: CASSFALASTEAFF. The full variable domain, in which reference TRBV5-1 and TRBJ1-1 provide the parts outside the CDR3, is KAGVTQTPRYLIKTRGQQVTLSCSPISGHRSVSWYQQTPGQGLQFLFEYFSETQRNKGNFPGRFSGRQFSNSRSEMNVSTLELGDSALYLCASSFALASTEAFFGQGTRLTVV.

The rearrangement joins TRBV10-1 to TRBJ1-6; 7 bases fit TRBD1. The V gene's germline CDR1 is WNHNN and CDR2 SYGVQD (reference sequence). Trimming at V came to 10 bases and at J to 10 bases, leaving 4 bases not matched to a gene. The CDR3 contains 11 residues. The CDR3 sequence: CAKGAGSPLHF. The CDR3, as DNA: TGCGCCAAGGGGGCAGGCTCACCCCTCCACTTT.

The chain has TRBV30 and TRBJ1-3; weak D call: TRBD1 (5 bases). The germline V and J ends were trimmed by 1 base and 0 bases, with 7 bases remaining between them. CDR1 and CDR2 from the germline V gene are GTSNPN and SVGIG (reference sequence). The CDR3 contains 14 residues. The CDR3 DNA is TGTGCCTGGAGTGGGGACTCCTCTGGAAACACCATATATTTT. Protein sequence: CAWSGDSSGNTIYF.

This clone is a singleton in its sample. The chain combines TRBV5-1 with TRBJ1-3; D remains unclear. CDR1 is SGHRS and CDR2 is YFSETQ in the germline V gene. The CDR3 has 14 amino acids. The V end lost 0 bases, the J end lost 0 bases, and 4 bases lay between the germline ends. The chain's CDR3 is CASSLDGSGNTIYF. CDR3 nucleotide sequence: TGCGCCAGCAGCTTGGACGGCTCTGGAAACACCATATATTTT.

The chain links TRBV5-5 to TRBJ1-1, with TRBD1 matching 7 bases. After removal of 0 bases from V and 1 base from J, the junction contained 6 bases not matched to a gene. The length of the CDR3 is 16 residues. CDR1 SGHKS and CDR2 YYEKEE come from the germline V gene (reference sequence). In DNA form, the CDR3 reads TGTGCCAGCAGCTTGGTCACAGGGGCCTCGAACACTGAAGCTTTCTTT. Encoded protein: CASSLVTGASNTEAFF.

This clone has a single count. The rearrangement links TRBV27 to TRBJ2-1; TRBD1 is a possible D gene (5 bases). Germline V gives CDR1 MNHEY, CDR2 SMNVEV (reference sequence). This CDR3 has 13 amino acids. Trimming pared 3 bases from V and 5 bases from J, leaving 8 bases between. The CDR3 coding sequence is TGTGCCAGCAGTTTTGGGGCAGACAATGAGCAGTTCTTC. Protein: CASSFGADNEQFF.

This clone was detected only a few times. The chain couples TRBV7-9 to TRBJ1-1; a possible D gene is TRBD1 (5 bases). V lost 5 bases to trimming and J lost 0 bases, with 10 bases between them. Germline CDR1 reads SEHNR; CDR2 reads FQNEAQ (reference sequence). The length of the CDR3 is 14 residues. CDR3 DNA sequence: TGTGCCAGCAGCCCCCAGGGTATGAACACTGAAGCTTTCTTT. This sequence encodes CASSPQGMNTEAFF.

The chain has TRBV7-3 and TRBJ2-1, with 14 bases lining up with TRBD2. The CDR3 sequence is 16 residues long. V lost 6 bases and J lost 7; bases outside the gene matches: 8. CDR1 is SGHTA, CDR2 FQGTGA, per germline. DNA of the CDR3: TGTGCCAGCAGGCAGCCGGGACTAGCGGGGGTTAATGAGCAGTTCTTC. Amino acids: CASRQPGLAGVNEQFF. Looking up the rest from reference TRBV7-3 and TRBJ2-1 gives the full variable domain: GAGVSQTPSNKVTEKGKYVELRCDPISGHTALYWYRQSLGQGPEFLIYFQGTGAADDSGLPNDRFFAVRPEGSVSTLKIQRTERGDSAVYLCASRQPGLAGVNEQFFGPGTRLTVL.

The chain carries TRBV19 and TRBJ2-3, with D possibly TRBD2 on 6 matching bases. The CDR3 runs 13 residues. The germline V gene encodes CDR1 LNHDA and CDR2 SQIVND (reference sequence). The germline V and J ends were trimmed by 10 bases and 0 bases, with 11 bases remaining between them. CDR3 loop: CATSGSSTDTQYF. CDR3 DNA sequence: TGTGCCACAAGCGGGTCTAGCACAGATACGCAGTATTTT.

CDR3 loop: CSAGQPDEQFF. CDR3 nucleotide sequence: TGCAGTGCCGGCCAGCCAGATGAGCAGTTCTTC. The chain has TRBV20-1 and TRBJ2-1; no clear D gene. The CDR3 length is 11 residues. Germline-derived CDR1 and CDR2 are DFQATT and SNEGSKA (reference sequence). V was pared by 6 bases and J by 8 bases, with 11 bases between.

The chain combines TRBV11-2 with TRBJ2-2; D is uncertain. The CDR3 spans 13 residues. The V gene's germline CDR1 is SGHAT and CDR2 FQNNGV. Trimming pared 6 bases from V and 2 bases from J, leaving 7 bases between. The CDR3 spells CASSSRNTGELFF. DNA of the CDR3: TGTGCCAGCAGTTCACGAAACACCGGGGAGCTGTTTTTT.